Shown below are 10 T cell receptor beta chains from a single sample sequenced in a study of beta chain features in type 1 diabetes. General observations from the study: Within each of all four CD4+ subsets, Type 1 diabetes patients had TCRB CDR3s that were moderately but significantly shorter.

The antigens for these receptors are not known. Every bit of the isolated RNA underwent reverse transcription, so sequencing read expressed TCRB transcripts. Sequencing used immunoSEQ multiplex PCR; TCRdb keeps in-frame clones, though not all of them. Of about 260,000 clones in the sample, 20% to 25% are singletons; the top ten hold roughly 0.013%. The source material was naive CD4+ T cells from blood. All receptors derive from a woman aged 25 to 45 with type 1 diabetes.

The genes are TRBV30 and TRBJ2-7; D is uncertain. This CDR3 is 11 amino acids long. Germline V CDR1 and CDR2: GTSNPN, SVGIG (reference sequence). The V gene lost 2 bases and the J gene lost 2 bases, with 4 bases spanning the gap. The CDR3 sequence is CAWSQAYEQYF. As DNA, the CDR3 is TGTGCCTGGAGTCAGGCCTACGAGCAGTACTTC.

This clone occurred a few times. The rearrangement uses TRBV19 and TRBJ2-3; maybe TRBD2 (6 bases). The CDR3 length is 13 residues. V was pared by 7 bases and J by 2 bases, with 10 bases between. Looked up from germline, CDR1 is LNHDA and CDR2 is SQIVND (reference sequence). The CDR3 region is CASTGLFTDTQYF. The CDR3 region has the DNA TGTGCCAGTACGGGACTGTTCACAGATACGCAGTATTTT.

This clone was seen a handful of times. The chain joins TRBV4-2 to TRBJ1-4; 10 nucleotides agree with TRBD1. Per germline, CDR1 LGHNA and CDR2 YNFKEQ. The CDR3 consists of 14 residues. The V and J ends lost 5 bases and 8 bases, in that order; junction bases with no gene match: 5. This CDR3 is CASSGTGVEEKLFF. The CDR3 bases are TGTGCCAGCAGCGGGACAGGGGTAGAAGAAAAACTGTTTTTT.

CDR3 bases: TGTGCCAGCTCACCAGCGGGGAGTAAGGCCTACGAGCAGTACTTC. Its protein is CASSPAGSKAYEQYF. The chain is built from TRBV18 and TRBJ2-7; D is possibly TRBD2 (6 bases). This CDR3 has 15 residues. Germline CDR1 KGHSH, CDR2 LQKENI. Trimming took off 2 bases at V and 2 bases at J, with 13 bases between the two ends.

This chain uses TRBV15 with TRBJ1-2; 10 nucleotides match TRBD1. The CDR3 extends over 15 amino acids. Germline V gene data show CDR1 as LNHNV and CDR2 as YYDKDF (reference sequence). The junction had 4 bases not matched to a gene; V was cut back by 0 bases and J by 6 bases. The DNA for the CDR3 is TGTGCCACCAGCAGAGATCGGACAGGGGGACATGGCTACACCTTC. Residues: CATSRDRTGGHGYTF.

This clone was seen more than once but under ten times. Other DNA sequences from this sample encode an identical CDR3 as well. J is TRBJ2-3 and V is TRBV30; D remains unclear. Trimming took 1 base from V and 6 from J, leaving 5 bases between them. From germline, CDR1 is GTSNPN and CDR2 SVGIG (reference sequence). The length of the CDR3 is 11 residues. DNA for the CDR3: TGTGCCTGGAGTGCTTTGGATACGCAGTATTTT. This gives the protein CAWSALDTQYF.

The chain carries TRBV19 and TRBJ2-7; a weak D match, TRBD1 (7 bases). The germline V gene encodes CDR1 LNHDA and CDR2 SQIVND (reference sequence). There are 13 residues in the CDR3. With 7 bases removed from V and 2 bases from J, the gap between germline ends came to 12 bases. This CDR3 is CASNSGGTYEQYF. The CDR3 nucleotides read TGTGCCAGTAACTCAGGGGGGACCTACGAGCAGTACTTC. The full variable domain, in which reference TRBV19 and TRBJ2-7 provide the parts outside the CDR3, is DGGITQSPKYLFRKEGQNVTLSCEQNLNHDAMYWYRQDPGQGLRLIYYSQIVNDFQKGDIAEGYSVSREKKESFPLTVTSAQKNPTAFYLCASNSGGTYEQYFGPGTRLTVT.

The genes are TRBV5-4 and TRBJ2-1, with a weak D call TRBD2 (6 bases). Germline CDR1 SGHNT, CDR2 YYREEE (reference sequence). The CDR3 spans 15 residues. Trimming left V 0 bases short and J 3 bases short, with 10 bases between. The CDR3 DNA reads TGTGCCAGCAGCTTGGTTCAGGGAGGCTACAATGAGCAGTTCTTC. Translation gives CASSLVQGGYNEQFF.

This clone showed up just a few times. J is TRBJ2-4 and V is TRBV29-1; tentative D call: TRBD2 (5 bases). In germline, CDR1 is SQVTM, CDR2 ANQGSEA. The CDR3 runs 12 residues. The V end lost 4 bases, the J end lost 8 bases, and 12 bases lay between the germline ends. The CDR3 loop reads CSVGRAEDIQYF. The CDR3 DNA follows: TGCAGCGTTGGAAGGGCGGAGGACATTCAGTACTTC.

The rearrangement uses TRBV28 and TRBJ2-7; 9 nucleotides agree with TRBD2. J gave up 0 bases and V 10 bases, and 7 bases lay outside the gene matches. The CDR3 length is 14 residues. Germline assignment: CDR1 MDHEN and CDR2 SYDVKM. This chain's CDR3 is CATRGLASSYEQYF. DNA for the CDR3: TGTGCCACCAGAGGACTAGCGAGCTCCTACGAGCAGTACTTC.